Described below is a single T cell receptor (beta chain) sequence and its context. TCRdb's copy holds only in-frame clones and misses some; the assay was immunoSEQ multiplex PCR. The data show 250,000 to 300,000 clones, just over 90% seen once. The sample comes from a study of blood T cell repertoires in COVID-19. Looking at the study overall: Acute-phase and convalescent COVID-19 samples originated in the United States, Italy and Spain.

Participant-reported clinical history was the basis for cohort assignment. The CDR3 is made up of 16 amino acids. Germline-derived CDR1 and CDR2 are LNHDA and SQIVND (reference sequence). Trimming removed 3 bases at V and 4 bases at J, with 15 bases between. Specimen: PBMCs or T cells enriched from blood (not recorded which). This TCR derives from a woman between 40 and 55 years old with acute COVID-19. The chain carries TRBV19 and TRBJ1-4; possibly TRBD1 for D (5 bases). Written as DNA, the CDR3 is TGTGCCAGTAGTATTTTGGCGGGACGGATTAATGAAAAACTGTTTTTT. It yields the protein CASSILAGRINEKLFF.